The 23 T cell receptor beta chains presented below share a single source sample, sequenced in a study of tumor-infiltrating lymphocytes in primary liver carcinoma. For each extraction, RNA and DNA were obtained together from about 21-30 mg of unsorted bulk tissue. The input was around 530 ng total RNA; TCR beta cDNA was made from it with a constant-region primer. It was through three nested multiplex PCR rounds of slightly modified ARM-PCR that TCR beta libraries arose. Both of the initial two PCR rounds ran for around 10 cycles and employed TRBV1-TRBV30 forward primers alongside a C-beta reverse primer. TCRdb independently ran MiXCR on the multiplex PCR reads; one entry per CDR3 protein. The sample has about 100,000 distinct CDR3 sequences, about 70% seen once; the top ten hold approximately 12%. Material for sequencing was liver tumor tissue from sampling region 2. The subset was: tumor region T2, inferior pole. These receptors originate from an older woman with primary liver carcinoma and hepatitis B virus infection.

With respect to this clonotype: Given the absence of the conserved phenylalanine or tryptophan at the CDR3 end, a read error is likely. This chain joins TRBV5-1 and TRBJ2-7; D is uncertain. The CDR3 extends over 13 amino acids. The V end lost 0 bases, the J end lost 4 bases, and 8 bases lay between the germline ends. Germline V gene lookup returns CDR1 SGHRS and CDR2 YFSETQ. As DNA, the CDR3 is TGCGCCAGCAGCTTGGGCCCTCATTACGAGCAGTACCTC. This codes for CASSLGPHYEQYL.

The J gene is TRBJ1-1, the V gene TRBV24-1; D gene ambiguous. The CDR3 has 13 amino acids. V was cut by 4 bases and J by 7 bases, with 12 bases left in between. Germline V gene data show CDR1 as KGHDR and CDR2 as SFDVKD. The CDR3 nucleotides are TGTGCCACCAGTGACCCTAACAGAAATGAAGCTTTCTTT. Its translation: CATSDPNRNEAFF.

V is TRBV30 and J is TRBJ2-7; TRBD2 matches 7 bases. Trimming at V came to 5 bases and at J to 4 bases, leaving 11 bases not matched to a gene. Per the germline V gene, CDR1 is GTSNPN and CDR2 is SVGIG (reference sequence). This CDR3 has 14 amino acids. CDR3 nucleotide sequence: TGTGCCTGGGCTTTAGCGGGCACTAGATACGAGCAGTACTTC. Translation: CAWALAGTRYEQYF.

Turning to this clonotype: Given a much more abundant clone one base away, this may be a read error. V usage is TRBV28 and J usage is TRBJ1-2, with TRBD1 matching over 7 bases. Germline V gene data show CDR1 as MDHEN and CDR2 as SYDVKM. The ends lost 7 bases at V and 7 bases at J; junction bases unmatched: 6. This CDR3 has 12 amino acids. CDR3 in amino acids: CASNPDRAGYTF. DNA for the CDR3: TGTGCCAGCAATCCCGACAGGGCTGGCTACACCTTC.

This clonotype has a count of ten or more. The rearrangement links TRBV5-4 to TRBJ2-2, with TRBD2 matching 10 bases. Trimming took 4 bases from V and 1 from J; bases not matched to a gene: 1. The length of the CDR3 is 15 residues. From germline, CDR1 is SGHNT and CDR2 YYREEE (reference sequence). The CDR3 region has the DNA TGTGCCAGCAGCCGACTAGCGGGGAACACCGGGGAGCTGTTTTTT. As protein: CASSRLAGNTGELFF.

V gene TRBV11-2 combines with J gene TRBJ2-7; D is possibly TRBD1 (6 bases). The CDR3 sequence is 13 residues long. Germline loops: CDR1 SGHAT, CDR2 FQNNGV. V lost 3 bases and J 7 bases, leaving 13 bases between the germline ends. In nucleotides, the CDR3 is TGTGCCAGCAGCTTGTCAGGGGCCGGTGAGCAGTACTTC. This gives the protein CASSLSGAGEQYF.

Remarks on this clonotype: One base away lies a much larger clone, so this may be a sequencing read error. The CDR3 carries no conserved terminal phenylalanine or tryptophan, so it likely arises from a read error. V gene TRBV5-4 combines with J gene TRBJ2-7; no clear D gene. Trimming cost V 0 bases and J 3 bases, with 4 bases left between them. In germline, CDR1 is SGHNT, CDR2 YYREEE (reference sequence). The CDR3 runs 12 residues. The chain's CDR3 is CASSLEDYEQYS. The CDR3 coding sequence is TGTGCCAGCAGCTTGGAGGACTACGAGCAGTACTCC.

Note on this clonotype: This CDR3 is missing its conserved last phenylalanine or tryptophan, likely due to a read error. The V gene is TRBV11-2, the J gene TRBJ1-4; D is unclear. The germline V gene encodes CDR1 SGHAT and CDR2 FQNNGV. This CDR3 has 14 residues. CDR3 region: CASNLGRINEKLFL. The CDR3 DNA sequence: TGTGCCAGCAACTTAGGACGGATAAATGAAAAACTGTTTCTT.

A word on this clonotype: The junction does not match germline at one end; this may be a read error. This sequence joins TRBV11-1 and TRBJ1-1, with unresolved D. The germline gives CDR1 SGHAT, CDR2 FQDESV (reference sequence). CDR3 size: 15 residues. The CDR3 loop is CTSNPLGPTNTEVFF. CDR3 nucleotide sequence: TGTACCAGCAACCCCCTCGGGCCGACGAACACTGAAGTTTTCTTT.

Of note for this clonotype: One junction end does not reproduce the germline sequence, and a read error may be involved. The rearrangement uses TRBV30 and TRBJ2-3, with D hard to call. The germline gives CDR1 GTSNPN, CDR2 SVGIG (reference sequence). The CDR3 contains 12 residues. The CDR3 loop reads CDWSAITDTQYF. The DNA for the CDR3 is TGTGACTGGAGTGCTATTACAGATACGCAGTATTTT.

A remark on this clonotype: Just one base apart from a much larger clone, this may be a read error. This CDR3 fails to terminate in the conserved phenylalanine or tryptophan, so it likely reflects a read error. The V call is TRBV7-8, the J call TRBJ2-1; 11 nucleotides line up with TRBD2. The CDR3 is made up of 16 amino acids. The J segment lost 9 bases and the V segment lost 5 bases, leaving 12 bases of the junction unmatched. Germline CDR1 SGHVS, CDR2 FQNEAQ. The CDR3 spells CASSPLSSGRSSEQFY. The CDR3 DNA reads TGTGCCAGCAGCCCCCTCTCTAGCGGGAGGAGCAGTGAGCAGTTCTAC.

This clonotype came up many times. The genes are TRBV5-4 and TRBJ2-7; D ambiguous. Germline V gene lookup returns CDR1 SGHNT and CDR2 YYREEE (reference sequence). This CDR3 contains 14 residues. V was pared by 4 bases and J by 2 bases, with 13 bases between. CDR3 residues: CASSPDPAAYEQYF. Written as DNA, the CDR3 is TGTGCCAGCAGCCCGGACCCGGCGGCCTACGAGCAGTACTTC.

As regards this clonotype: The missing conserved phenylalanine or tryptophan at the end of this CDR3 makes a read error likely. The CDR3 DNA reads as TGTGCCAGCAGCCATGGACAGGGGGTTTTCTTGGACACTGAAGCTTTCCTT. Encoded protein: CASSHGQGVFLDTEAFL. The rearrangement joins TRBV11-2 to TRBJ1-1; 10 bases line up with TRBD1. Unmatched junction bases numbered 12, after V lost 5 bases and J lost 3 bases. Germline CDR1 reads SGHAT; CDR2 reads FQNNGV. There are 17 residues in the CDR3.

This clonotype was detected once. Germline and junction disagree at one end, which may indicate a read error. The chain is built from TRBV6-9 and TRBJ2-4, with D perhaps matching TRBD2 (6 bases). The CDR3 covers 15 residues. CDR1 and CDR2 from the germline V gene are MNHGY and SVAAGI. DNA for the CDR3: TGTGCCAGCAGACCAGTCCGTTTGGGACTCAACATTCACTACTTC. This translates into CASRPVRLGLNIHYF.

Note on this clonotype: The junction differs from germline at one of its ends, possibly a read error. The chain combines TRBV6-2 or TRBV6-3 with TRBJ2-2; no firm D call. From germline, CDR1 is MNHEY and CDR2 SVGEGT. The CDR3 loop spans 14 amino acids. The CDR3 nucleotides are TGTGCCGGTGGCGAGGTACTGAACATCGGGGAGCTGTTTTTT. Residues: CAGGEVLNIGELFF.

The chain joins TRBV11-2 to TRBJ2-1; 8 bases align to TRBD2. The CDR3 sequence is 15 residues long. J lost 7 bases, V lost 1 base, and 6 bases had no gene match. Germline-derived CDR1 and CDR2 are SGHAT and FQNNGV. CDR3 sequence (DNA): TGTGCCAGCAGCTTAGTGGTCGGGAGGGGAAATGAGCAGTTCTTC. Translation: CASSLVVGRGNEQFF.

The chain has TRBV12-3 or TRBV12-4 and TRBJ2-7, with 7 nucleotides matching TRBD1. The CDR3 contains 15 residues. The CDR3 nucleotides are TGTGCCAACAGTTTAGGGCAGGGGGATTTATACGAGCAGTACGTC. This sequence encodes CANSLGQGDLYEQYV.

This chain connects TRBV30 to TRBJ2-1; the match to TRBD2 covers 14 bases. CDR1 and CDR2 from the germline V gene are GTSNPN and SVGIG (reference sequence). This CDR3 is 18 amino acids long. V dropped 3 bases and J dropped 4; count of bases not matched to a gene: 11. Here the CDR3 DNA reads TGTGCCTGGAGGGGGACTAGCGGGAGAGGGGGGGATTACAATGAGCAGTTCTTC. Its translation: CAWRGTSGRGGDYNEQFF.

Within the sample, this clonotype is medium-sized. This sequence joins TRBV11-2 and TRBJ1-3, with D unclear. V was clipped by 1 base and J by 4 bases, with 14 bases between them. This CDR3 is 16 amino acids long. Germline V CDR1 and CDR2: SGHAT, FQNNGV. CDR3: CASSLGHASEGNTIYF. As DNA, the CDR3 is TGTGCCAGCAGCTTAGGTCATGCCTCGGAGGGAAACACCATATATTTT.

This clonotype was seen only a few times. A much more abundant neighbour one base away suggests this may be a read error. The chain joins TRBV6-5 to TRBJ1-6, with TRBD1 as a possible D gene (5 bases). This CDR3 region has 14 residues. CDR1 and CDR2 from the germline V gene are MNHEY and SVGAGI. V was trimmed by 8 bases and J by 5 bases, leaving 13 bases between them. Here the CDR3 DNA reads TGTGCCAGCCCGACAGTAAGGGATAATTCACCCCTCCACTTT. This encodes CASPTVRDNSPLHF.

As concerns this clonotype: The germline gene is not matched at one end of the junction; a read error may be the cause. This chain uses TRBV4-2 with TRBJ2-3, with 7 bases aligning to TRBD1. Looked up from germline, CDR1 is LGHNA and CDR2 is YNFKEQ. This CDR3 is 16 amino acids long. The CDR3 sequence is CASNQGPGQITDTQYF. In nucleotides, the CDR3 is TGTGCCAGCAACCAAGGACCGGGACAGATCACAGATACGCAATATTTT.

This clonotype was seen a few times. A much more abundant neighbour one base away suggests this may be a read error. The chain carries TRBV5-6 and TRBJ1-5; D possibly corresponds to TRBD1 (5 bases). The CDR3 is 12 amino acids. V was shortened by 2 bases and J by 7 bases, with 7 bases between the two germline ends. Germline V gene data show CDR1 as SGHDT and CDR2 as YYEEEE. The CDR3 coding sequence is TGTGCCAGCAGCTTAGGGGAACAGCCCCAGCATTTT. Protein product: CASSLGEQPQHF.

This clonotype was counted many times. The V call is TRBV5-1, the J call TRBJ2-3, with 8 bases identical to TRBD1. Germline V CDR1 and CDR2: SGHRS, YFSETQ. CDR3 length equals 14 residues. V shed 5 bases and J 3 bases; nucleotides not matched to a gene: 5. The CDR3 nucleotides are TGCGCCAGCAGAGCAGACAGGGGTACAGATACGCAGTATTTT. Amino acid sequence: CASRADRGTDTQYF.